The T cell receptor beta chain described here comes from a study of CD8 T cells in ankylosing spondylitis. General study results and limits: Blood of patients with ankylosing spondylitis appeared to be characterized by a TCR beta motif of several highly homologous variants. Clones tied to disease were said to be significantly enriched in matched ankylosing spondylitis synovial fluid.

On this clonotype: The antigen is not known.

V shed 6 bases and J 3 bases; nucleotides not matched to a gene: 6. Germline CDR1 reads ENHRY; CDR2 reads SYGVKD. The CDR3 loop spans 14 amino acids. TCRdb re-derived calls from the 5' RACE reads in MiXCR, one entry per CDR3 protein. Here the sample spans 750,000 to 850,000 distinct CDR3 sequences, 10% to 15% being singletons. The gene calls are TRBV10-3 and TRBJ2-7; 9 bases are a match to TRBD1. The material sequenced was blood, either unsorted or a sorted T cell fraction (not recorded which). This receptor was taken from a male donor with ankylosing spondylitis. CDR3 in amino acids: CAISPGQGLYEQYF. In DNA, the CDR3 is TGTGCCATCAGCCCGGGACAGGGCCTCTACGAGCAGTACTTC.